These T cell receptor beta chains were read from a single sample in a study of blood T cell repertoires in COVID-19. Profiling relied on immunoSEQ multiplex PCR, and the TCRdb table lists in-frame clones only, not all of them. The sample shows over 200,000 clones, more than 75% of them seen only once. The sequenced sample was peripheral blood. These receptors were taken from a man aged 40-50 years who had recovered from COVID-19. Each CDR3 is given with its conserved first and last residue. A D gene is named only where the DNA matches it firmly. Size values are once, few and many counts, or a class for expanded clones, and some rows have none.

NA	TRBJ1-5	TRBV7-8	NA	CASTPSGVTGNQPQHF	TGTGCCAGCACCCCCTCAGGGGTAACGGGCAATCAGCCCCAGCATTTT
NA	TRBJ2-7	TRBV7-8	NA	CASSLARQVYEQYF	TGTGCCAGCAGCTTAGCGAGACAGGTCTACGAGCAGTACTTC
TRBD1	TRBJ1-5	TRBV6-6	few	CASSRTGLPQPQHF	TGTGCCAGCAGCCGGACAGGGCTCCCACAGCCCCAGCATTTT
NA	TRBJ2-6	TRBV19	NA	CASRISGANVLTF	TGTGCCAGCAGGATCTCTGGGGCCAACGTCCTGACTTTC
TRBD2	TRBJ2-2	TRBV5-4	NA	CASSPSTSGNTGELFF	TGTGCCAGCAGCCCGTCGACTAGCGGAAACACCGGGGAGCTGTTTTTT
TRBD1	TRBJ2-4	TRBV20-1	NA	CSASPPRQGYEAKNIQYF	TGCAGTGCTAGTCCTCCGAGACAGGGATATGAGGCCAAAAACATTCAGTACTTC
NA	TRBJ1-1	TRBV6-5	NA	CASGAYTEAFF	TGTGCCAGCGGAGCATACACTGAAGCTTTCTTT
TRBD2	TRBJ2-1	TRBV4-1	NA	CASSPSGGAWDEQFF	TGCGCCAGCAGCCCAAGCGGGGGGGCCTGGGATGAGCAGTTCTTC
TRBD2	TRBJ2-2	TRBV3-1/TRBV3-2	NA	CASSLLAGGTGELFF	TGTGCCAGCAGCCTACTAGCGGGAGGGACCGGGGAGCTGTTTTTT
TRBD1	TRBJ1-1	TRBV27	NA	CASRTGQLGQGANTEAFF	TGTGCCAGCAGAACCGGACAATTGGGACAGGGGGCTAACACTGAAGCTTTCTTT
TRBD2	TRBJ2-2	TRBV3-1/TRBV3-2	NA	CASSRGAGAGELFF	TGTGCCAGCAGCCGCGGAGCGGGGGCCGGGGAGCTGTTTTTT
NA	TRBJ2-7	TRBV2	NA	CASSESWRVTYEQYF	TGTGCCAGCAGTGAATCGTGGAGGGTAACCTACGAGCAGTACTTC
NA	TRBJ2-2	TRBV25-1	NA	CASTQTGTANTGELFF	TGTGCCAGCACCCAAACCGGGACTGCGAACACCGGGGAGCTGTTTTTT
NA	TRBJ1-2	TRBV5-5	NA	CASSSRQVLYGYTF	TGTGCCAGCAGCTCTAGACAGGTGCTGTATGGCTACACCTTC
NA	TRBJ1-2	TRBV6-6	NA	CASRPWGGPLNYGYTF	TGTGCCAGCAGACCCTGGGGGGGTCCCCTAAACTATGGCTACACCTTC
NA	TRBJ1-2	TRBV18	once	CASSIDRNYGYTF	TGTGCCAGCTCAATCGACAGAAACTATGGCTACACCTTC
NA	TRBJ2-1	TRBV4-2	NA	CASSQATGLRYNEQFF	TGTGCCAGCAGCCAAGCCACGGGACTTCGGTACAATGAGCAGTTCTTC
NA	TRBJ2-7	TRBV7-9	NA	CASSIGQFEQYF	TGTGCCAGCAGCATCGGACAGTTCGAGCAGTACTTC